The rows below give T cell receptor beta chains drawn from one sample of a study of T cell responses to AZD1222 COVID-19 vaccine. Produced via immunoSEQ multiplex PCR; TCRdb's table is partial and in-frame only. The data show over 90,000 clones, 92% seen once. The sample here was peripheral blood, taken 28 days after the second AZD1222 dose. These receptors all come from an adult who received the AZD1222 COVID-19 vaccine. Both conserved end residues are part of each CDR3. D genes are given only for firm matches. Some rows mark clone size as missing; the rest say once, few, many or name a class of expanded clone.

v_gene: TRBV18; j_gene: TRBJ2-7; d_gene: TRBD2; abundance: .; CDR3aa: CASSPSGGAYEQYF; CDR3nt: TGTGCCAGCTCACCGAGCGGGGGGGCCTACGAGCAGTACTTC
v_gene: TRBV29-1; j_gene: TRBJ1-3; d_gene: .; abundance: once; CDR3aa: CSVGQGNTIYF; CDR3nt: TGCAGCGTTGGACAGGGAAACACCATATATTTT
v_gene: TRBV11-2; j_gene: TRBJ2-1; d_gene: TRBD2; abundance: .; CDR3aa: CASSLGGGTYNEQFF; CDR3nt: TGTGCCAGCAGCTTAGGCGGGGGTACCTACAATGAGCAGTTCTTC
v_gene: TRBV27; j_gene: TRBJ2-3; d_gene: .; abundance: .; CDR3aa: CASSLVWGTTDTQYF; CDR3nt: TGTGCCAGCAGTTTAGTCTGGGGGACCACAGATACGCAGTATTTT
v_gene: TRBV5-1; j_gene: TRBJ1-2; d_gene: TRBD1; abundance: .; CDR3aa: CASSLRNRLGGENYGYTF; CDR3nt: TGCGCCAGCAGCTTGCGTAACAGGCTAGGGGGCGAGAACTATGGCTACACCTTC
v_gene: TRBV5-1; j_gene: TRBJ2-7; d_gene: .; abundance: .; CDR3aa: CASSLFEDSYEQYF; CDR3nt: TGCGCCAGCAGCTTGTTTGAGGACTCCTACGAGCAGTACTTC
v_gene: TRBV6-2/TRBV6-3; j_gene: TRBJ2-7; d_gene: TRBD2; abundance: .; CDR3aa: CASSYFRGGRDEQYF; CDR3nt: TGTGCCAGCAGTTACTTTCGGGGGGGCCGGGACGAGCAGTACTTC
v_gene: TRBV15; j_gene: TRBJ2-1; d_gene: .; abundance: .; CDR3aa: CATSRDPEGSDEQFF; CDR3nt: TGTGCCACCAGCAGAGATCCGGAGGGATCGGATGAGCAGTTCTTC
v_gene: TRBV4-3; j_gene: TRBJ1-2; d_gene: .; abundance: .; CDR3aa: CASSQDRIYHFGYTF; CDR3nt: TGCGCCAGCAGCCAAGATAGGATTTACCACTTTGGCTACACCTTC
v_gene: TRBV5-4; j_gene: TRBJ2-2; d_gene: TRBD2; abundance: once; CDR3aa: CASSLRTSRDTGELFF; CDR3nt: TGTGCCAGCAGCTTGAGGACTAGCCGAGACACCGGGGAGCTGTTTTTT
v_gene: TRBV11-2; j_gene: TRBJ2-3; d_gene: .; abundance: .; CDR3aa: CASSFRGTSTDTQYF; CDR3nt: TGTGCCAGCAGCTTTCGCGGGACTAGCACAGATACGCAGTATTTT
v_gene: TRBV10-3; j_gene: TRBJ1-2; d_gene: TRBD1; abundance: .; CDR3aa: CAISPGTGNYGYTF; CDR3nt: TGTGCCATCAGTCCCGGGACAGGGAACTATGGCTACACCTTC
v_gene: TRBV18; j_gene: TRBJ2-3; d_gene: .; abundance: .; CDR3aa: CASSPRGPITDTQYF; CDR3nt: TGTGCCAGCTCACCACGCGGCCCGATCACAGATACGCAGTATTTT
v_gene: TRBV18; j_gene: TRBJ2-5; d_gene: TRBD2; abundance: .; CDR3aa: CASSQARGSGEEETQYF; CDR3nt: TGTGCCAGCTCACAGGCAAGGGGCAGCGGGGAAGAAGAGACCCAGTACTTC
v_gene: TRBV15; j_gene: TRBJ1-1; d_gene: .; abundance: .; CDR3aa: CATSRELSESGGAFF; CDR3nt: TGTGCCACCAGCAGAGAGTTGTCCGAATCAGGAGGAGCTTTCTTT
v_gene: TRBV7-2; j_gene: TRBJ1-5; d_gene: .; abundance: .; CDR3aa: CASSLATRDQPQHF; CDR3nt: TGTGCCAGCAGCTTAGCCACCAGGGATCAGCCCCAGCATTTT
v_gene: TRBV5-1; j_gene: TRBJ2-3; d_gene: .; abundance: .; CDR3aa: CASRTTDTQYF; CDR3nt: TGCGCCAGCAGAACCACAGATACGCAGTATTTT
v_gene: TRBV2; j_gene: TRBJ2-2; d_gene: .; abundance: .; CDR3aa: CASSKGGTAQGGELFF; CDR3nt: TGTGCCAGCAGTAAAGGGGGGACCGCTCAGGGTGGGGAGCTGTTTTTT
v_gene: TRBV14; j_gene: TRBJ2-7; d_gene: .; abundance: .; CDR3aa: CASSLFGGEQYF; CDR3nt: TGTGCCAGCAGCCTCTTCGGAGGAGAGCAGTACTTC
v_gene: TRBV3-1/TRBV3-2; j_gene: TRBJ1-1; d_gene: .; abundance: .; CDR3aa: CASSQWTLNTEAFF; CDR3nt: TGTGCCAGCAGCCAATGGACCTTGAACACTGAAGCTTTCTTT
v_gene: TRBV6-5; j_gene: TRBJ2-5; d_gene: TRBD2; abundance: .; CDR3aa: CASSYSPGGQETQYF; CDR3nt: TGTGCCAGCAGTTACTCGCCGGGGGGGCAAGAGACCCAGTACTTC
v_gene: TRBV5-4; j_gene: TRBJ1-3; d_gene: .; abundance: .; CDR3aa: CASSSRQGNSGNTIYF; CDR3nt: TGTGCCAGCAGCTCCCGTCAGGGGAACTCTGGAAACACCATATATTTT
v_gene: TRBV11-2; j_gene: TRBJ2-5; d_gene: TRBD2; abundance: .; CDR3aa: CASSVLAGRGETQYF; CDR3nt: TGTGCCAGCAGCGTTTTAGCGGGGCGGGGGGAGACCCAGTACTTC
v_gene: TRBV9; j_gene: TRBJ2-2; d_gene: .; abundance: .; CDR3aa: CASSVVAATGELFF; CDR3nt: TGTGCCAGCAGCGTAGTGGCAGCCACCGGGGAGCTGTTTTTT
v_gene: TRBV9; j_gene: TRBJ1-3; d_gene: .; abundance: .; CDR3aa: CASSVAPGAQGNTIYF; CDR3nt: TGTGCCAGCAGCGTAGCTCCGGGGGCGCAGGGAAACACCATATATTTT
v_gene: TRBV5-6; j_gene: TRBJ1-1; d_gene: TRBD1; abundance: .; CDR3aa: CASSLYGTGRFHTEAFF; CDR3nt: TGTGCCAGCAGCTTGTACGGGACAGGACGATTTCACACTGAAGCTTTCTTT
v_gene: TRBV7-9; j_gene: TRBJ1-4; d_gene: .; abundance: .; CDR3aa: CASSLGDTVATNEKLFF; CDR3nt: TGTGCCAGCAGCTTGGGTGATACAGTTGCAACTAATGAAAAACTGTTTTTT
v_gene: TRBV11-2; j_gene: TRBJ1-1; d_gene: .; abundance: few; CDR3aa: CASSKTLEAFF; CDR3nt: TGTGCCAGCAGCAAAACGTTAGAAGCTTTCTTT
v_gene: TRBV5-1; j_gene: TRBJ2-3; d_gene: TRBD2; abundance: .; CDR3aa: CASSFRLAGGPTDTQYF; CDR3nt: TGCGCCAGCAGCTTCCGACTAGCGGGGGGCCCCACAGATACGCAGTATTTT
v_gene: TRBV28; j_gene: TRBJ2-2; d_gene: .; abundance: .; CDR3aa: CASSLDTGELFF; CDR3nt: TGTGCCAGCAGTCTTGACACCGGGGAGCTGTTTTTT
v_gene: TRBV18; j_gene: TRBJ2-5; d_gene: .; abundance: .; CDR3aa: CASSPPGEETQYF; CDR3nt: TGTGCCAGCTCACCCCCCGGTGAAGAGACCCAGTACTTC
v_gene: TRBV7-8; j_gene: TRBJ2-3; d_gene: TRBD1; abundance: .; CDR3aa: CASSLRGRTDTQYF; CDR3nt: TGTGCCAGCAGCCTGAGGGGGCGGACAGATACGCAGTATTTT
v_gene: TRBV6-1; j_gene: TRBJ2-1; d_gene: .; abundance: .; CDR3aa: CASSERVGQNYNEQFF; CDR3nt: TGTGCCAGCAGTGAAAGGGTGGGACAAAACTACAATGAGCAGTTCTTC
v_gene: TRBV20-1; j_gene: TRBJ1-1; d_gene: .; abundance: .; CDR3aa: CSASDGSNTEAFF; CDR3nt: TGCAGTGCTAGTGACGGCTCGAACACTGAAGCTTTCTTT
v_gene: TRBV6-5; j_gene: TRBJ1-5; d_gene: .; abundance: .; CDR3aa: CASSLGSSNQPQHF; CDR3nt: TGTGCCAGCAGCCTAGGGAGTAGCAATCAGCCCCAGCATTTT
v_gene: TRBV2; j_gene: TRBJ1-1; d_gene: TRBD1; abundance: .; CDR3aa: CASRKDRGRGLNTEAFF; CDR3nt: TGTGCCAGCAGGAAGGACCGGGGGAGGGGGCTGAACACTGAAGCTTTCTTT
v_gene: TRBV3-1/TRBV3-2; j_gene: TRBJ1-1; d_gene: TRBD1; abundance: .; CDR3aa: CASSQEQGGTEAFF; CDR3nt: TGTGCCAGCAGCCAAGAACAGGGGGGCACTGAAGCTTTCTTT
v_gene: TRBV12-3/TRBV12-4; j_gene: TRBJ1-6; d_gene: .; abundance: .; CDR3aa: CASRSGFSSPLHF; CDR3nt: TGTGCCAGTAGATCAGGGTTCTCGTCACCCCTCCACTTT
v_gene: TRBV7-9; j_gene: TRBJ2-3; d_gene: .; abundance: .; CDR3aa: CASSLGTGRGLLTDTQYF; CDR3nt: TGTGCCAGCAGCTTAGGAACGGGGCGAGGACTTCTCACAGATACGCAGTATTTT
v_gene: TRBV3-1/TRBV3-2; j_gene: TRBJ2-7; d_gene: .; abundance: .; CDR3aa: CASSQDTYEQYF; CDR3nt: TGTGCCAGCAGCCAAGACACCTACGAGCAGTACTTC